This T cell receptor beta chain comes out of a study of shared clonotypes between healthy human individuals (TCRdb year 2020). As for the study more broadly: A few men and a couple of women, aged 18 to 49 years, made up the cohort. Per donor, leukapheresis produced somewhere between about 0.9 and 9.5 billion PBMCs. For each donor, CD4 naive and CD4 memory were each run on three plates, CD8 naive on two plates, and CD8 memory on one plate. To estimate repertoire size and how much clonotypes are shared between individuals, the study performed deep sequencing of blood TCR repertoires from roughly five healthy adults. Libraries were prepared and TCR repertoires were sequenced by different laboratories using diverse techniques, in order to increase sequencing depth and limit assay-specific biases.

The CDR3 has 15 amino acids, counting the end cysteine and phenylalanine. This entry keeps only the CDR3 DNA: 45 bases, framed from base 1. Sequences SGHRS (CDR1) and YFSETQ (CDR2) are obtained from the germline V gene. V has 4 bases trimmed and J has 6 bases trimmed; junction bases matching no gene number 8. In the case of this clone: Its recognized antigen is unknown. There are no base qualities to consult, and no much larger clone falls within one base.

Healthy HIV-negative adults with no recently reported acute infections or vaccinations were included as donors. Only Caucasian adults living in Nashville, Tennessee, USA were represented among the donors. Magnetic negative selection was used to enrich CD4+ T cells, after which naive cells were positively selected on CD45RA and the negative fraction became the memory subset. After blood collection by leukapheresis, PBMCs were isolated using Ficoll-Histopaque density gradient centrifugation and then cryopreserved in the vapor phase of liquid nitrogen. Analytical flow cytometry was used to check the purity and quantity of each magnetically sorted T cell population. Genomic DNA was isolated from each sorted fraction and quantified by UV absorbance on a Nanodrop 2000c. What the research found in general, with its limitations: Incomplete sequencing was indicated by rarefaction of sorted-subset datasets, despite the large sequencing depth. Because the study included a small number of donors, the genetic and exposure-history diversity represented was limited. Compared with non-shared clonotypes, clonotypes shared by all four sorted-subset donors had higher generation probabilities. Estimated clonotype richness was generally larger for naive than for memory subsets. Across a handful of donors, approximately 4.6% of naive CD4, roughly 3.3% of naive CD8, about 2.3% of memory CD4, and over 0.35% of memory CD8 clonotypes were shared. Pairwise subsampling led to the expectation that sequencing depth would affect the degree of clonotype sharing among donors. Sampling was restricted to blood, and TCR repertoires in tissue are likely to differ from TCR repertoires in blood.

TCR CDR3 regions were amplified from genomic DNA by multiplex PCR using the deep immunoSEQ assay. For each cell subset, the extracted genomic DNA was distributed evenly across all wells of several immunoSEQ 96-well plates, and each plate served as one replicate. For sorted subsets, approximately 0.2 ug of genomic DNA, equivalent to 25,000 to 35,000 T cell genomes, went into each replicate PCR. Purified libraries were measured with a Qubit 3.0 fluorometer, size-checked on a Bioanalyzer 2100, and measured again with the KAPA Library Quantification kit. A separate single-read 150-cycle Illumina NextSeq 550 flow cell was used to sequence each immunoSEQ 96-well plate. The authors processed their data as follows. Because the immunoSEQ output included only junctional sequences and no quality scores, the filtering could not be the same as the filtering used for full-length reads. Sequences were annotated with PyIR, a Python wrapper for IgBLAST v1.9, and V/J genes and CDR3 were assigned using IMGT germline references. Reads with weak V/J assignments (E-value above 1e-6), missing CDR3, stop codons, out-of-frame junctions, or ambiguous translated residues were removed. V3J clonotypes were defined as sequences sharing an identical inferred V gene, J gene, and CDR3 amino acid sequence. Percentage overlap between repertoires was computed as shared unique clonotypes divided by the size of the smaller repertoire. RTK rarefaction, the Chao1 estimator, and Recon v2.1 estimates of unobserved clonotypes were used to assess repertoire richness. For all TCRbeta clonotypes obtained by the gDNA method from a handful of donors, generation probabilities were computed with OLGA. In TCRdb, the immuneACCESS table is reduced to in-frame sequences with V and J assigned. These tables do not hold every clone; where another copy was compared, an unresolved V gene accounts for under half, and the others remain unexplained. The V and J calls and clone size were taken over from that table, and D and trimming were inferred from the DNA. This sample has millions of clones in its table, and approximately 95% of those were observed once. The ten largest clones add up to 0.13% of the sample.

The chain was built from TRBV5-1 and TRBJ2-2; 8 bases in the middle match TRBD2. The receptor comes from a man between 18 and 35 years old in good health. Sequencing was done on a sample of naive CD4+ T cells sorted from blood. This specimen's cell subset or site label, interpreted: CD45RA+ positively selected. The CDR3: CASSVGLAAPGELFF. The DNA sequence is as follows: TGCGCCAGCAGCGTAGGACTAGCAGCCCCCGGGGAGCTGTTTTTT.